The T cell receptor (beta chain) under discussion was sequenced for a study of human T cells and chemical hapten exposure. TCRdb recomputed calls from the RACE reads with MiXCR, one row per CDR3 protein. The repertoire includes some 51,000 distinct CDR3 sequences, 9.4% of them detected once, and 13% to 15% sits in the top ten. Germline V lookup: CDR1 SGHRS, CDR2 YFSETQ. This CDR3 has 13 amino acids. Trimming pared 5 bases from V and 1 base from J, leaving 6 bases between. This clonotype was seen ten or more times. The time point here: pre-sensitization, week 0. As for treatment: therapeutic diphenylcyclopropenone sensitization with weekly scalp DPC.

Sequences were derived from whole blood, sampled in connection with sensitization to the hapten diphenylcyclopropenone (DPC). The TCR originated in a woman between 35 and 50 years old with alopecia areata. Some clones in this sample may be carry-over from other donors' samples. The chain links TRBV5-1 to TRBJ2-2; D is uncertain. The CDR3 reads CASRGQNTGELFF. The CDR3, as DNA: TGCGCCAGCAGGGGTCAGAACACCGGGGAGCTGTTTTTT. The full variable domain, its missing parts supplied by reference TRBV5-1 and TRBJ2-2, is KAGVTQTPRYLIKTRGQQVTLSCSPISGHRSVSWYQQTPGQGLQFLFEYFSETQRNKGNFPGRFSGRQFSNSRSEMNVSTLELGDSALYLCASRGQNTGELFFGEGSRLTVL.